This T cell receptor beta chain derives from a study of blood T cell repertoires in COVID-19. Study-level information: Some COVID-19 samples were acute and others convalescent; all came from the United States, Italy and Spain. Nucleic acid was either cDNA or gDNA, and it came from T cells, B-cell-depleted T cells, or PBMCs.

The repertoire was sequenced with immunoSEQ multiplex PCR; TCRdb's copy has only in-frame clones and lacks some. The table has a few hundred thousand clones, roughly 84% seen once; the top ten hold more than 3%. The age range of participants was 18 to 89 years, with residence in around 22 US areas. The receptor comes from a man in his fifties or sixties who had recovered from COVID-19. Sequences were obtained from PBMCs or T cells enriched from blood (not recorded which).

CDR3 in amino acids: CASSSQGTRNQPQHF. CDR3 nucleotides: TGTGCCAGCAGTTCCCAGGGGACCCGCAATCAGCCCCAGCATTTT. This chain uses TRBV27 with TRBJ1-5; possible D gene TRBD1, 6 bases. The germline gives CDR1 MNHEY, CDR2 SMNVEV (reference sequence). With 4 bases removed from V and 2 bases from J, the gap between germline ends came to 12 bases. The CDR3 consists of 15 residues.